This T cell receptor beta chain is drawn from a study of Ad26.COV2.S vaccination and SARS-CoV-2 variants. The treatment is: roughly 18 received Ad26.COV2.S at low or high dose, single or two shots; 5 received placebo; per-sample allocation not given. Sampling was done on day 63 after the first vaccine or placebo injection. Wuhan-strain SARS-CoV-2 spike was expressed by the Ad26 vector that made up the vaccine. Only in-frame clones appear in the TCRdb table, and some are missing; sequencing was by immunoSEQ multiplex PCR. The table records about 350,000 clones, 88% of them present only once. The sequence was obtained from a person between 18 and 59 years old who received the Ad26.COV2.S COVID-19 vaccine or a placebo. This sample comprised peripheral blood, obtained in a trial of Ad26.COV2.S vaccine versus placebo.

This CDR3 reads CASSYSLVPGELFF. For the CDR3, the DNA is TGTGCCAGCAGTTACTCGCTGGTCCCCGGGGAGCTGTTTTTT. This chain uses TRBV6-5 with TRBJ2-2; the D is unclear. Germline V gene data show CDR1 as MNHEY and CDR2 as SVGAGI. The CDR3 has 14 amino acids. Between the trimmed V and J ends, which lost 0 bases and 6 bases, there was a span of 8 bases.